Here is one T cell receptor (beta chain) with its context. Its matching antigen is unknown. This sample is drawn from a study of memory CD4+ T cells and cytomegalovirus serostatus. Background on the study: This sample comes from healthy Belgian adults, under 10 CMV seropositive, around 26 seronegative.

The sort gate was single viable CD3+CD4+CD8-CD45RO+ cells for memory CD4+ T cells. Study observations and caveats: CD4+ memory repertoires contained about 40% of the roughly 160 reported CMV TCRbeta sequences. A US-trained random forest predicted CMV serostatus with median AUC roughly 0.9.

Per the original methods: After removing out-of-frame reads, approximately 2.2 million distinct TCRbeta sequences remained. Assay: immunoSEQ multiplex PCR; the TCRdb copy retains only in-frame clones and omits some. Clonal size and the V and J genes are those of that table, whereas D and trimming came from the DNA. The sample has 48,000 or so clones, 78% seen once. Per the germline V gene, CDR1 is SNHLY and CDR2 is FYNNEI. The CDR3 totals 15 residues. Unmatched junction bases numbered 12, after V lost 8 bases and J lost 5 bases. Sequenced: memory CD4+ T cells from blood. The V and J genes are TRBV2 and TRBJ2-5; 9 bases agree with TRBD1. The source is an adult in good health and CMV-seronegative. The CDR3 spells CASGPDRGALETQYF. CDR3 nucleotides: TGTGCCAGCGGTCCCGACAGGGGGGCTCTGGAGACCCAGTACTTC.